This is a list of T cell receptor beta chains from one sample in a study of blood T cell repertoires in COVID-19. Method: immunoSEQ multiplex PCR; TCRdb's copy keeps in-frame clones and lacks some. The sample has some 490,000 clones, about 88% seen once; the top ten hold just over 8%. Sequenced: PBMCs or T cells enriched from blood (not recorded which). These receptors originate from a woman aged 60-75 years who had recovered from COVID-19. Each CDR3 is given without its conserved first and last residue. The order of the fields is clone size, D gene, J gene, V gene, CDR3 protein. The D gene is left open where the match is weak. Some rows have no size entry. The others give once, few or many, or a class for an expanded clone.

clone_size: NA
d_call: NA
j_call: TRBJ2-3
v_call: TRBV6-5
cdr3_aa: ASKVGVSTDTQY

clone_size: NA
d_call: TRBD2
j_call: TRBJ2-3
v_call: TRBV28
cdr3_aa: ASSLRLAAGDTQY

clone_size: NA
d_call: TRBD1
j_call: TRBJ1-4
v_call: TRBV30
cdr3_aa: AWSIGTGSTTEKLF

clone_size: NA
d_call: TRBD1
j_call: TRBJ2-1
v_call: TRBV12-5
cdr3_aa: ASGWGQSSYNEQF

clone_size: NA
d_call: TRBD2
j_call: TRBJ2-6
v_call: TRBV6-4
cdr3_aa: ASSDPARGGTSGANVLT

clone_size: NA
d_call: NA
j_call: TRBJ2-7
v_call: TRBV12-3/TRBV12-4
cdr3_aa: ASSPVAAYEQY

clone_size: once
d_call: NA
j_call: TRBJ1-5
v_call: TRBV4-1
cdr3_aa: ASSQVLSNQPQH

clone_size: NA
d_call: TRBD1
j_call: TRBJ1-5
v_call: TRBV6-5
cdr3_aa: ASRINRGGNQPQH

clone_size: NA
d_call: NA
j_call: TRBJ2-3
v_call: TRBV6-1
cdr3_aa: ASSEVVTDTQY

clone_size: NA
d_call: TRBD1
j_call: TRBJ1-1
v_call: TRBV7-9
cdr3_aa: ASSPTGGYTEAF

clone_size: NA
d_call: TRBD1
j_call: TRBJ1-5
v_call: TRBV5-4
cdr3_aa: ASSFGGQGDGQPQH

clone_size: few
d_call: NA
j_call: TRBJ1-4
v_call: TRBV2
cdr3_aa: ASSEPGRGGEKLF

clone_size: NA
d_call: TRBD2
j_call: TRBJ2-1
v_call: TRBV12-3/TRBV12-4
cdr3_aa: ATKMGRVREQF

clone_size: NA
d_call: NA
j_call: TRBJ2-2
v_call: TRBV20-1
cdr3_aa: SASFEGGTGELF

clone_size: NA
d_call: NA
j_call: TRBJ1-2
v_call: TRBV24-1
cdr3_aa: ATSDSGYGYT

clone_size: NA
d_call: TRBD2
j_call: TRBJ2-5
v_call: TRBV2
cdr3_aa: ASSERLAGDETQY

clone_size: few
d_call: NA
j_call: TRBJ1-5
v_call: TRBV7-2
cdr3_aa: ASSLGRGQPQH

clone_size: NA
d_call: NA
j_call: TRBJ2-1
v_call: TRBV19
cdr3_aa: ASTVTGPNNEQF

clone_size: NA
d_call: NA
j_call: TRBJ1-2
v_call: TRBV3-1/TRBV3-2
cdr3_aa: ASSQDSVGYT

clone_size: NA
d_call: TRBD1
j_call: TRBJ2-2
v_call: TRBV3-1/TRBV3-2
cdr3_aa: ASSAFPTGTVTGELF

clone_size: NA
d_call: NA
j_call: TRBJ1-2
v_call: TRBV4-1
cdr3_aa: ASSPQEGAGYT

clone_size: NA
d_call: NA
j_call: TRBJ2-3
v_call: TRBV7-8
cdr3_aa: ASSHLIDTQY

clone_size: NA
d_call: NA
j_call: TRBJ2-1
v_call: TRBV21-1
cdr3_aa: ASSKVRGRDEQF

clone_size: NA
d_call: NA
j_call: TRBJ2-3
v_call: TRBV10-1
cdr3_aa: ASAPGRGGTDTQY

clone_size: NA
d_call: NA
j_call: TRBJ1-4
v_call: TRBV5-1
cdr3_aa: ASSLEGAYNEKLF

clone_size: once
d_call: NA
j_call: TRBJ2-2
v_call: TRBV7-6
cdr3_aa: ASSLEGAGMTSNTGELF

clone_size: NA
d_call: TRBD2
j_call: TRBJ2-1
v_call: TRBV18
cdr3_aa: ASSPMAGGNNEQF

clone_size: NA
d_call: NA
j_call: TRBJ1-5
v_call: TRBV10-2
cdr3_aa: ASTSGYSNQPQH

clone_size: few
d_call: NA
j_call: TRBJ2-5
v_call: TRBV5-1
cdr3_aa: ASSFLWGEETQY

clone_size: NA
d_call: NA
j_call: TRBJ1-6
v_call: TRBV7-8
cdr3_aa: ASSFSRGGDTYNSPLH

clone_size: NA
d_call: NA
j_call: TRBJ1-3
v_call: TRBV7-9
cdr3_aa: ASSSGLLNSGNTIY

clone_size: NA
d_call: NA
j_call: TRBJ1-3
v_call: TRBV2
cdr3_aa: ASSAGPGNTIY

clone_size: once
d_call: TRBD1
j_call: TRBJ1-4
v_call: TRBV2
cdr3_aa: ASSRQGSTNEKLF

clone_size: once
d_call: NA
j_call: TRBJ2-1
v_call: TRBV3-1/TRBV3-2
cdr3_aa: ATRRVNEQF

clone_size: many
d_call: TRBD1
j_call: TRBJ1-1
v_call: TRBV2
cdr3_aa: ASRGQGQEAF

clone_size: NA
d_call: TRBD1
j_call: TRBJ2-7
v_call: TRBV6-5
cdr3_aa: ASSYGQGAYEQY

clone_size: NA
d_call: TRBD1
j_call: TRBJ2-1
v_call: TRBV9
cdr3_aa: ASSDRDRSYNEQF

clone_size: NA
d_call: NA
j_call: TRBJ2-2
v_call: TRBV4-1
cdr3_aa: ASSPSTGELF

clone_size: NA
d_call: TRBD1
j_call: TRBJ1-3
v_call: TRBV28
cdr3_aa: ASSDTGAGNTIY

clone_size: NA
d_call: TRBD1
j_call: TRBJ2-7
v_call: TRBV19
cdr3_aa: ASSIRRGQVAYEQY

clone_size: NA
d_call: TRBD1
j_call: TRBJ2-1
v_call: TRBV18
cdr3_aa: ASSPVGQGVQF

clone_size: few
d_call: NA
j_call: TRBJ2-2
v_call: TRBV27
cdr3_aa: ASSSRQSTGELF

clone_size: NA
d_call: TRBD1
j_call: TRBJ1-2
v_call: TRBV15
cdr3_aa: ATSRGPGQGYGGYT

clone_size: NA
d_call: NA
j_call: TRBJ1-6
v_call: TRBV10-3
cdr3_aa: AISEGSGNSPLH

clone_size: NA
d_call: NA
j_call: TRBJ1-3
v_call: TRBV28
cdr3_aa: ASSLTLNRFSGNTIY

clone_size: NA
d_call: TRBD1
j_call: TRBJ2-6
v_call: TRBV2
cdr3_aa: ASGTGDSGANVLT

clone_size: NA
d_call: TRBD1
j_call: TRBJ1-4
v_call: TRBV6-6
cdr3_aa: ASSYTTGVNEKLF

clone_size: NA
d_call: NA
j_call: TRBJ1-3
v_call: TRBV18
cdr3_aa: ASSPSKGAPGNTIY

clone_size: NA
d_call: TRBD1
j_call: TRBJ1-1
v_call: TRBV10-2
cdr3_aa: ASRRDRGSTEAF

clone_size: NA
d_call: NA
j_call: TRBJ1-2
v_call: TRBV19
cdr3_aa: ASSIRGGYT

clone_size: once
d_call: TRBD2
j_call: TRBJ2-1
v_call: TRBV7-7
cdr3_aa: ASSPLHSGGVGEQF

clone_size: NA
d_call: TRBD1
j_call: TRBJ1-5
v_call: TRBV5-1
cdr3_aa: ASSIGDSSNQPQH

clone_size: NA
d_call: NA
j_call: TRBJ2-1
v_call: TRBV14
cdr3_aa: ASSQRGYNEQF

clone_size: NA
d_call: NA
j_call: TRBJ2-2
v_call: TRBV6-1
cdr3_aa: ASSDFPTSPNTGELF

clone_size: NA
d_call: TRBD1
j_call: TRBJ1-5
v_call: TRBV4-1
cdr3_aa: ASRRQGIGQPQH

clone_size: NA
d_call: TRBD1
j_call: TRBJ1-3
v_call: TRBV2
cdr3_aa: ASSEWTGGNTIY

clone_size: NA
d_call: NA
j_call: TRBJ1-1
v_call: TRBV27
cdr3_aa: ASSFWFGGMNTEAF

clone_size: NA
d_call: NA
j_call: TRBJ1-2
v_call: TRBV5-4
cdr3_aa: ASSLLSNYGYT

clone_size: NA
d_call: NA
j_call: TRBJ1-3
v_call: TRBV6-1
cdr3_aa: ASSLIPAATIY